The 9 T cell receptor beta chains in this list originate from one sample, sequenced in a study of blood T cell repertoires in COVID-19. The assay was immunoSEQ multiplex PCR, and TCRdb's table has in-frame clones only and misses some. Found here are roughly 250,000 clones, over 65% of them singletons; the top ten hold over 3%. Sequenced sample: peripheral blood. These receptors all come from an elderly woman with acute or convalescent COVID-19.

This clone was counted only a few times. The CDR3 nucleotides read TGTGCCAGCTCACCCTCAGATACGCAGTATTTT. Amino acid sequence: CASSPSDTQYF. The chain is built from TRBV18 and TRBJ2-3, with no clear D. CDR1 is KGHSH and CDR2 is LQKENI in the germline V gene. The CDR3 is made up of 11 amino acids. V lost 3 bases to trimming and J lost 4 bases, with 2 bases between them.

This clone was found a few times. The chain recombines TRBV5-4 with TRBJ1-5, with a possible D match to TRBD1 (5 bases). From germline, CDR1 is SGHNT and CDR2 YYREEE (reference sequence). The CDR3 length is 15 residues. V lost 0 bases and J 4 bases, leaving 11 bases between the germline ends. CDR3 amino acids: CASSLDAGKNQPQHF. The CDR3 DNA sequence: TGTGCCAGCAGCTTGGACGCAGGGAAGAATCAGCCCCAGCATTTT.

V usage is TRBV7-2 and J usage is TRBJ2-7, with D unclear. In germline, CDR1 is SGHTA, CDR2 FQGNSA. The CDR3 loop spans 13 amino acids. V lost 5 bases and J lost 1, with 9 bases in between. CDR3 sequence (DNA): TGTGCCAGCAGCCCAGACATTTCCTACGAGCAGTACTTC. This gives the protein CASSPDISYEQYF.

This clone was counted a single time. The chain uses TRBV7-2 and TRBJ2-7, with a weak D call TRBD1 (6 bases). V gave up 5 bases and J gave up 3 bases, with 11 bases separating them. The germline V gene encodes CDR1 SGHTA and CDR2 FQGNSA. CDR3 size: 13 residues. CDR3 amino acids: CASSLSGVYEQYF. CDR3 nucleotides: TGTGCCAGCAGCCTATCAGGGGTCTACGAGCAGTACTTC.

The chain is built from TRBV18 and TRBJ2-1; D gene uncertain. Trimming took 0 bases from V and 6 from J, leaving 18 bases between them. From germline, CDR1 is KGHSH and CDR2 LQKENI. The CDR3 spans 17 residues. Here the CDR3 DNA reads TGTGCCAGCTCACCACCGTTTATGCGGAGTGGAGCCAATGAGCAGTTCTTC. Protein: CASSPPFMRSGANEQFF.

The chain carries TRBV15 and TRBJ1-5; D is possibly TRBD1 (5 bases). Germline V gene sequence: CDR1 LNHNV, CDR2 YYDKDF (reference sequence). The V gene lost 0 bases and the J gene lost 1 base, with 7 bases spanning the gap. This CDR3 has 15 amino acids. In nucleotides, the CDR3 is TGTGCCACCAGCAGAGAAGGGGTAAGCAATCAGCCCCAGCATTTT. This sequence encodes CATSREGVSNQPQHF.

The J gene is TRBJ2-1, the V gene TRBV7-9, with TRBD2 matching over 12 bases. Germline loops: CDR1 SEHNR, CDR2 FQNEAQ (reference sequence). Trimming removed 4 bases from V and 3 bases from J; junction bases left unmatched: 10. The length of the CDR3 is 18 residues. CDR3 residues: CASSSTSGLAGFYNEQFF. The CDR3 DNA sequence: TGTGCCAGCAGCTCCACCTCGGGACTAGCGGGCTTCTACAATGAGCAGTTCTTC.

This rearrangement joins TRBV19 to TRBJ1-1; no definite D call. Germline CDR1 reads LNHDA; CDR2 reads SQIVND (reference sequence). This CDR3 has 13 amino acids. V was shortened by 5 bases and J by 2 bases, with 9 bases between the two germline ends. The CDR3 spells CASSQQLNTEAFF. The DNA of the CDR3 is TGTGCCAGTAGTCAACAGCTAAACACTGAAGCTTTCTTT.

CDR3 sequence: CASSSQTSGRYNEQFF. CDR3 nucleotide sequence: TGCGCCAGCAGCTCCCAGACTAGCGGGCGATACAATGAGCAGTTCTTC. The chain has TRBV5-1 and TRBJ2-1; TRBD2 matches at 10 bases. Unmatched junction bases numbered 7, after V lost 3 bases and J lost 4 bases. CDR3 length equals 16 residues. The germline V gene encodes CDR1 SGHRS and CDR2 YFSETQ.